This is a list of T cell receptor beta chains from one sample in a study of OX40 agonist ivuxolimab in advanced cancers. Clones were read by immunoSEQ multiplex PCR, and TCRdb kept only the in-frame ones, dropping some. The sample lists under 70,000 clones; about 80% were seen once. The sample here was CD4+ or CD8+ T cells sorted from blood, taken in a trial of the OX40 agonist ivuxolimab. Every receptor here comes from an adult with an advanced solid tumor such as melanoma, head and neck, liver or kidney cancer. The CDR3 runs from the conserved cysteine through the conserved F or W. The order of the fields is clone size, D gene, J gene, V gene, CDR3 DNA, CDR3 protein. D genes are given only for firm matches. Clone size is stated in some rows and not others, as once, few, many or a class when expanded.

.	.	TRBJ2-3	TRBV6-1	TGTGCCAGCAGTGACAGCGTGTCGGGATCTGATACGCAGTATTTT	CASSDSVSGSDTQYF
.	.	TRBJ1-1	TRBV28	TGTGCCAGCAGTCCAACCGGGACAACGAACACTGAAGCTTTCTTT	CASSPTGTTNTEAFF
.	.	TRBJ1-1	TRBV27	TGTGCCAGCAGTTCCACTCATATTACAGGGATGACTGAAGCTTTCTTT	CASSSTHITGMTEAFF
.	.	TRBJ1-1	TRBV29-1	TGCAGCGTTGCGCTGAACACTGAAGCTTTCTTT	CSVALNTEAFF
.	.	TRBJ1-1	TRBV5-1	TGCGCCAGCAGCTTGGCCGGCAGCTTGAACACTGAAGCTTTCTTT	CASSLAGSLNTEAFF
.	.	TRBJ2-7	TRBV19	TGTGCCAGTAGTGGGGCAGGGATCTTTACCTACGAGCAGTACTTC	CASSGAGIFTYEQYF
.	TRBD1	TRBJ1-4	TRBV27	TGTGCCAGCAGTTTATCGGTCAGGGGGAATGAAAAACTGTTTTTT	CASSLSVRGNEKLFF
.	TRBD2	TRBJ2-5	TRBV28	TGTGCCAGCGGGAGCGGGGGGCAAGAGACCCAGTACTTC	CASGSGGQETQYF
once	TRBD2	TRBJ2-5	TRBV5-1	TGCGCCAGCAGCTTAAAATACCCCGGGACTAGCGGGGGGCTAGAGACCCAGTACTTC	CASSLKYPGTSGGLETQYF
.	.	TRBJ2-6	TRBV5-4	TGTGCCAGCACCCAAGGACTTTCTGGGGCCAACGTCCTGACTTTC	CASTQGLSGANVLTF
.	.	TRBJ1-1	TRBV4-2	TGTGCCAGCAGCCTACCGGGAACTAACACTGAAGCTTTCTTT	CASSLPGTNTEAFF
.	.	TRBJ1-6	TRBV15	TGTGCCACCAGCAGAGATTTTACAGGGAAGGGGTCACCCCTCCACTTT	CATSRDFTGKGSPLHF
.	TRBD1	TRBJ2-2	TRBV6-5	TGTGCCAGCAGTTCACAGGGGGGTGCGACCGGGGAGCTGTTTTTT	CASSSQGGATGELFF
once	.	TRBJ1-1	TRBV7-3	TGTGCCAGCAGCTTAACGACGTCCGAGACTGAAGCTTTCTTT	CASSLTTSETEAFF
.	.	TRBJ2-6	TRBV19	TGTGCCAGTAGCCAGGAAACTGGGGCCAACGTCCTGACTTTC	CASSQETGANVLTF
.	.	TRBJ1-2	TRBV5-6	TGTGCCAGCAGCTTGAATGGACTCTATGGCTACACCTTC	CASSLNGLYGYTF
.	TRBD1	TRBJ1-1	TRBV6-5	TGTGCCAACAAGGACAGGTTGGACACTGAAGCTTTCTTT	CANKDRLDTEAFF
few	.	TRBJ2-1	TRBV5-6	TGTGCCAGCCTCTATTGGGTTTTAGGCCAAAATGAGCAGTTCTTC	CASLYWVLGQNEQFF
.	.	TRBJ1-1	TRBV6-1	TGTGCCAGCAGTGAGGGGACCGAAGCTTTCTTT	CASSEGTEAFF
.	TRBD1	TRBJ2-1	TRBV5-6	TGTGCCAGCAGGCAGGACAGGGTTAGGAATGAGCAGTTCTTC	CASRQDRVRNEQFF
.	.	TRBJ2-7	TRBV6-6	TGTGCCAGCAGAAAGGCAGGGAATTACGAGCAGTACTTC	CASRKAGNYEQYF
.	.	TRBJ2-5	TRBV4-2	TGTGCCAGCAGCCAAGACGGAGGGTTAGGCGAGACCCAGTACTTC	CASSQDGGLGETQYF